Listed here are 28 T cell receptor beta chains from one sample, sequenced in a study of blood T cells in healthy people across ages. Primers used in a second PCR of roughly 6 to 12 cycles were a sample-barcoded 5' primer and a J-beta primer mix. TCRdb passed the 5' RACE reads through MiXCR, listing each CDR3 protein once. The repertoire consists of 870,000 or so distinct CDR3 sequences, with 25% to 30% occurring once and the leading ten covering around 16%. Sequenced: blood. Receptor source: a woman older than 75 in good health.

This clonotype was seen ten or more times. The chain carries TRBV29-1 and TRBJ2-5; 9 positions match TRBD1. Germline CDR1 and CDR2: SQVTM and ANQGSEA. This CDR3 is built from 16 residues. J lost 1 base, V lost 6 bases, and 12 bases had no gene match. The CDR3 nucleotides are TGCAGCGTCATGGGGTTGGACAGGGGCTCCCAAGAGACCCAGTACTTC. Protein: CSVMGLDRGSQETQYF.

This clonotype was seen only a few times. This rearrangement joins TRBV20-1 to TRBJ1-5; D remains unclear. From germline, CDR1 is DFQATT and CDR2 SNEGSKA (reference sequence). This CDR3 is built from 15 residues. V dropped 0 bases and J dropped 0 bases, with 9 bases sitting between them. The CDR3 DNA follows: TGCAGTGCTAGAGATCTCACTTATAGCAATCAGCCCCAGCATTTT. This sequence encodes CSARDLTYSNQPQHF.

This clonotype was recorded at least ten times. The chain is built from TRBV2 and TRBJ2-1; the D is unclear. The CDR3 sequence is 11 residues long. The germline V and J ends were trimmed by 2 bases and 10 bases, with 6 bases remaining between them. Germline V CDR1 and CDR2: SNHLY, FYNNEI. The CDR3 protein is CASSETAEQFF. The CDR3 region has the DNA TGTGCCAGCAGTGAAACAGCCGAGCAGTTCTTC.

This clonotype was picked up a small number of times. This chain uses TRBV2 with TRBJ1-5; 8 positions agree with TRBD1. J gave up 3 bases and V 7 bases, and 5 bases lay outside the gene matches. The CDR3 runs to 14 residues. Germline V gene data show CDR1 as SNHLY and CDR2 as FYNNEI. CDR3 bases: TGTGCCAGCACCGGGACAGGACACAATCAGCCCCAGCATTTT. It is translated as CASTGTGHNQPQHF.

This clonotype was seen a few times. The chain couples TRBV29-1 to TRBJ2-2; D might be TRBD2 (6 bases). The CDR3 totals 16 residues. CDR1 SQVTM and CDR2 ANQGSEA come from the germline V gene. Trimming cost V 1 base and J 0 bases, with 12 bases left between them. This CDR3 reads CSVEADYDANTGELFF. In DNA, the CDR3 is TGCAGCGTTGAAGCGGACTACGACGCGAACACCGGGGAGCTGTTTTTT.

This clonotype was observed many times. The rearrangement uses TRBV12-3 or TRBV12-4 and TRBJ1-1; tentative D call: TRBD1 (5 bases). The CDR3 has 13 amino acids. Trimming shortened V by 2 bases and J by 6 bases, and 10 bases separated the two germline ends. The CDR3: CASSLLAGPEAFF. The DNA for the CDR3 is TGTGCCAGCAGTTTACTGGCAGGGCCTGAAGCTTTCTTT.

This clonotype occurred many times. The chain carries TRBV30 and TRBJ2-1; the D is unclear. Germline V gene data show CDR1 as GTSNPN and CDR2 as SVGIG (reference sequence). The CDR3 contains 12 residues. V lost 4 bases and J lost 4, with 8 bases in between. CDR3 amino acids: CAWTGFYNEQFF. The DNA for the CDR3 is TGTGCCTGGACGGGCTTTTACAATGAGCAGTTCTTC.

V usage is TRBV15 and J usage is TRBJ2-3, with 7 bases identical to TRBD2. V lost 2 bases to trimming and J lost 8 bases; unmatched junction nucleotides: 10. The CDR3 runs to 15 residues. Looked up from germline, CDR1 is LNHNV and CDR2 is YYDKDF (reference sequence). Written as DNA, the CDR3 is TGTGCCACCAGCAGACGAGCGGGGCTCACGGGTACGCAGTATTTT. Protein: CATSRRAGLTGTQYF.

The CDR3 nucleotides are TGTGCCAGCAGCCAATCCGCGACAGCCAACTATGGCTACACCTTC. As protein: CASSQSATANYGYTF. The chain links TRBV3-1 to TRBJ1-2; D perhaps matches TRBD1 (5 bases). V lost 2 bases to trimming and J lost 2 bases, with 12 bases between them. The CDR3 loop spans 15 amino acids. Germline values: CDR1 LGHDT, CDR2 YNNKEL (reference sequence).

In its sample, this clonotype was seen many times. V is TRBV10-3 and J is TRBJ2-3; no definite D call. Germline assignment: CDR1 ENHRY and CDR2 SYGVKD. This CDR3 contains 13 residues. Trimming took off 3 bases at V and 10 bases at J, with 14 bases between the two ends. For the CDR3, the DNA is TGTGCCATCAGTGACCCGAACCCCGGGTCGCAGTATTTT. It codes for CAISDPNPGSQYF.

About this clonotype itself: Mismatch with germline at one junction end may stem from a read error. The chain is built from TRBV4-1 and TRBJ2-5; 7 bases line up with TRBD1. The DNA end favors TRBJ2-7, so the J call may be wrong. Germline V gives CDR1 MGHRA, CDR2 YSYEKL. This CDR3 region has 13 residues. The CDR3 nucleotides read TGCGCCGGCAGCCGGGACAGAGCCTACGAGCAGTACTTC. Its translation: CAGSRDRAYEQYF.

This clonotype was picked up a small number of times. The rearrangement joins TRBV5-6 to TRBJ2-5; D not certain. Germline CDR1 SGHDT, CDR2 YYEEEE. V was clipped by 4 bases and J by 2 bases, with 9 bases between them. This CDR3 is built from 13 residues. CDR3 bases: TGTGCCAGCAGCACGGCTCGTCAAGAGACCCAGTACTTC. Its translation: CASSTARQETQYF.

This clonotype was found many times. The CDR3 nucleotides are TGTGCCAGCAGTGGAGGGGGGGCACGCGAGCAGTACTTC. This encodes CASSGGGAREQYF. The chain joins TRBV12-3 or TRBV12-4 to TRBJ2-7; tentatively, D is TRBD2 (7 bases). The CDR3 is 13 residues long. V was trimmed by 5 bases and J by 6 bases, leaving 14 bases between them.

This clonotype was detected ten times or more. V gene TRBV12-3 or TRBV12-4 combines with J gene TRBJ2-1; TRBD2 matches 7 bases. With 0 bases clipped from V and 8 bases from J, the junction kept 7 bases outside the gene matches. The CDR3 covers 15 residues. The CDR3 DNA sequence: TGTGCCAGCAGTTTAGCGCTACTAGCGTCCGATGAGCAGTTCTTC. Amino acid sequence: CASSLALLASDEQFF.

This clonotype was recorded many times. The genes are TRBV7-2 and TRBJ2-3, with 7 bases matching TRBD1. The length of the CDR3 is 13 residues. Germline V lookup: CDR1 SGHTA, CDR2 FQGNSA. Germline trimming cut 6 bases from V and 3 bases from J; bases unmatched to any gene: 3. The CDR3 DNA sequence: TGTGCCAGCAGGCTACAGGGGACAGATACGCAGTATTTT. Its translation is CASRLQGTDTQYF.

This clonotype showed up just a few times. The chain recombines TRBV5-1 with TRBJ2-5; perhaps TRBD2 as D (5 bases). The J call may not be correct, given that the DNA end is closer to TRBJ2-7. The CDR3 covers 15 residues. The V gene's germline CDR1 is SGHRS and CDR2 YFSETQ. The CDR3 spells CASSLVPGLGYEQYF. The CDR3 DNA reads as TGCGCCAGCAGCTTGGTTCCGGGATTGGGCTACGAGCAGTACTTC.

Comments on this clonotype: A junction boundary mismatches the germline segment, possibly from a read error. The chain carries TRBV7-2 and TRBJ2-1, with a tentative D call TRBD2 (6 bases). Looked up from germline, CDR1 is SGHTA and CDR2 is FQGNSA. The CDR3 covers 16 residues. CDR3 loop: CAGSSGPGEGYGEQFF. Written as DNA, the CDR3 is TGTGCCGGCAGCTCGGGTCCGGGGGAAGGGTACGGTGAGCAGTTCTTC.

This clonotype was seen many times. This chain links TRBV24-1 with TRBJ2-5, with 11 bases aligning to TRBD2. J lost 5 bases, V lost 3 bases, and 10 bases had no gene match. The CDR3 covers 17 residues. Germline CDR1 reads KGHDR; CDR2 reads SFDVKD. The CDR3 reads CATSDPRLLAGAETQYF. The CDR3 nucleotides read TGTGCCACCAGTGATCCAAGGTTACTAGCGGGGGCGGAGACCCAGTACTTC.

Points on this clonotype: This may stem from a read error, because a much larger clone lies one nucleotide away. The chain has TRBV6-2 or TRBV6-3 and TRBJ2-1, with 12 nucleotides matching TRBD2. The CDR3 is 24 amino acids. Germline CDR1 MNHEY, CDR2 SVGEGT. CDR3 residues: CAGSYYGTYRAASGGAGTYNEQFF. The CDR3 nucleotides are TGTGCCGGCAGTTACTACGGCACCTACCGGGCGGCTAGCGGGGGGGCGGGGACCTACAATGAGCAGTTCTTC.

In this sample, this clonotype turned up many times. This chain links TRBV5-5 with TRBJ1-4; no clear D. Per germline, CDR1 SGHKS and CDR2 YYEKEE (reference sequence). V lost 4 bases and J lost 10, with 20 bases in between. The CDR3 length is 15 residues. CDR3 sequence: CASSVEDGRFGKLFF. DNA for the CDR3: TGTGCCAGCAGCGTGGAGGACGGCAGGTTTGGAAAACTGTTTTTT.

Remarks on this clonotype: A much larger clone differs by one base, so this may be a read error. The chain links TRBV12-3 or TRBV12-4 to TRBJ1-2; possibly TRBD1 for D (5 bases). V lost 6 bases and J 4 bases, leaving 18 bases between the germline ends. CDR3 length: 15 residues. CDR3 loop: CASSPPPIGTYGYTF. The DNA of the CDR3 is TGTGCCAGCAGCCCCCCGCCCATCGGGACCTATGGCTACACCTTC.

This clonotype was found a few times. The V and J genes are TRBV19 and TRBJ1-4, with D unresolved. Germline V gene data show CDR1 as LNHDA and CDR2 as SQIVND (reference sequence). Trimming stripped 7 bases from V and 0 bases from J, with 12 bases between. The CDR3 extends over 15 amino acids. The CDR3 region is CASKGRPATNEKLFF. The CDR3, as DNA: TGTGCCAGTAAGGGCAGGCCGGCAACTAATGAAAAACTGTTTTTT.

This clonotype was recorded many times. The gene calls are TRBV7-2 and TRBJ1-2; D gene unclear. This CDR3 spans 11 amino acids. V gave up 5 bases and J gave up 7 bases, with 8 bases separating them. Germline V gene lookup returns CDR1 SGHTA and CDR2 FQGNSA. The CDR3 region has the DNA TGTGCCAGCAGCCGCCGTGGTGGCTACACCTTC. Translating gives CASSRRGGYTF.

This rearrangement joins TRBV10-1 to TRBJ2-1, with D perhaps TRBD2 (6 bases). The germline V gene encodes CDR1 WNHNN and CDR2 SYGVQD (reference sequence). This CDR3 has 16 amino acids. The ends were cut back, 2 bases at V and 3 bases at J, with 14 bases in the middle. DNA for the CDR3: TGCGCCAGCAGTGAGGGTCTAGCGTCCGTCTACAATGAGCAGTTCTTC. It translates to CASSEGLASVYNEQFF.

Worth noting for this clonotype: A much larger clone lies one base from this, so it may be a read error. Without the conserved terminal phenylalanine or tryptophan, this CDR3 likely stems from a read error. The chain links TRBV6-1 to TRBJ2-7, with D perhaps given as TRBD1 or TRBD2 (5 bases each). The germline CDR1 and CDR2 sequences are MNHNS and SASEGT. This CDR3 comprises 15 residues. Trimming removed 6 bases at V and 2 bases at J, with 17 bases between. CDR3 residues: CASSPGRFTTYEQYC. CDR3 nucleotide sequence: TGTGCCAGCAGCCCGGGACGGTTCACAACCTACGAGCAGTACTGC.

This clonotype was recorded once. This chain uses TRBV7-2 with TRBJ1-2; TRBD1 agrees at 8 bases. There are 15 residues in the CDR3. After removal of 1 base from V and 6 bases from J, the junction contained 7 bases not matched to a gene. Per germline, CDR1 SGHTA and CDR2 FQGNSA. The DNA of the CDR3 is TGTGCCAGCAGCTTAGATCGACAGGGGTATGATGGCTACACCTTC. Protein: CASSLDRQGYDGYTF.

With regard to this clonotype: This may be a read error, as it is one base from a much larger clone. The chain recombines TRBV20-1 with TRBJ2-5, with no clear D. Germline V gene lookup returns CDR1 DFQATT and CDR2 SNEGSKA (reference sequence). Trimming cost V 3 bases and J 11 bases, with 13 bases left between them. This CDR3 region has 11 residues. The CDR3 bases are TGCAGTGCTAGTTCGCTCAATGAGCAGTACTTC. Its translation: CSASSLNEQYF.

With respect to this clonotype: A much larger clone differs from this one at a single base, so this may be a read error. The chain couples TRBV6-2 or TRBV6-3 to TRBJ2-1, with D perhaps TRBD1 (5 bases). Germline V gene data show CDR1 as MNHEY and CDR2 as SVGEGT. The length of the CDR3 is 15 residues. This CDR3 is CASRGQRAAYNEQCF. The DNA for the CDR3 is TGTGCCAGCAGGGGGCAAAGGGCCGCCTACAATGAGCAGTGCTTC.